This T cell receptor (beta chain) is from a study of blood T cell repertoires in COVID-19 (dated by TCRdb to 2019 to 2021). For the wider study: The collaborator samples originated in the United States, Italy and Spain and spanned the acute and convalescent phases of COVID-19. The repertoires were made available in a free public database intended to serve as a resource for research on the immune response to SARS-CoV-2. Samples came from the ongoing ImmuneRACE study (first 160 participants) plus 1,254 subjects from 6 global collaborators. Where available, HLA class I and class II types were obtained from metadata supplied by the sample provider rather than from assay-based typing. The sample metadata nearly always contained a de-identified subject ID, COVID-19 status, age in years and sex. The dataset comprised deeply sampled blood TCRbeta repertoires from subjects exposed to, actively infected with, or recovered from COVID-19. The material from the prospective study consisted of cDNA or gDNA derived from T cells, B-cell-depleted T cells, or PBMCs.

TCRbeta CDR3 regions were amplified from genomic DNA using the immunoSEQ Assay, a bias-controlled multiplex PCR. The original methods were these. The number of nucleated cells in each sample was estimated from the amplification of reference gene primers within the assay. To quantify the absolute abundance of each unique TCRbeta CDR3 rearrangement, sequence reads were collapsed and filtered. For each sample, productive Simpson clonality was calculated as the square root of Simpson's diversity index over productive rearrangements. TCRdb stores this immuneACCESS table with in-frame sequences only. Part of the clones is absent; in the studies checked, under half of the shortfall reflects unresolved V genes, and no reason is known for the rest. Clone size and V and J calls were adopted from that table, with D and trimming inferred from the DNA. The sample yields approximately 290,000 clones; roughly 89% were counted once. Around 0.84% of the sample belongs to the ten largest clones.

From cysteine to phenylalanine, the CDR3 is 13 amino acids long. The kept DNA is CDR3 alone, 39 bases in frame from the first base. The germline V gene encodes CDR1 SNHLY and CDR2 FYNNEI. Relative to germline, V is missing 5 bases and J is missing 6 bases, with 4 bases of the junction outside any gene match. As to this clone: Its specific antigen is unknown. No base quality information exists; no much larger clone differs at one position.

The study at large found these results: Clinical and demographic metadata were provided uncurated, with the amount varying by source and participant.

Whole blood was collected in K2EDTA tubes by collaborating institutions according to the institutions' own protocols. Collaborator samples were shipped for TCRbeta analysis as frozen whole blood, isolated PBMCs, or DNA extracted from either sample type. The rearrangement combines TRBV2 with TRBJ2-1; 7 central nucleotides agree with TRBD2. Sequences were obtained from peripheral blood. The TCR sequence derives from a man aged 25-45 years with acute or convalescent COVID-19. The DNA sequence is given as TGTGCCAGCAGTTTTACGGGGGGCAATGAGCAGTTCTTC. This is translated as CASSFTGGNEQFF. The CDR3 plus the reference TRBV2 and TRBJ2-1 genes for the other parts give the full variable domain: EPEVTQTPSHQVTQMGQEVILRCVPISNHLYFYWYRQILGQKVEFLVSFYNNEISEKSEIFDDQFSVERPDGSNFTLKIRSTKLEDSAMYFCASSFTGGNEQFFGPGTRLTVL.